This TCR beta chain was documented in a study of cytomegalovirus exposure and HLA in healthy donors. Trimming removed 3 bases at V and 4 bases at J, with 8 bases between. The germline V gene has CDR1 SGHRS and CDR2 YFSETQ. CDR3 length: 13 amino acids. The assay was immunoSEQ multiplex PCR, and TCRdb's table has in-frame clones only and misses some. The profile shows 100,000 to 150,000 clones, roughly nine tenths of them singletons. V usage is TRBV5-1 and J usage is TRBJ2-1, with a weak D call TRBD2 (5 bases). Sequencing used PBMCs. The receptor was isolated from a woman aged 18-29 years in good health and CMV-seronegative. CDR3 amino acids: CASSSGLYNEQFF. CDR3 bases: TGCGCCAGCAGCTCCGGACTTTACAATGAGCAGTTCTTC.